This TCR beta chain was recorded in a study of T-cell reconstitution after alpha-beta-depleted transplantation in children. This clonotype was counted many times. The CDR3 length is 13 residues. Between the trimmed V and J ends, which lost 6 bases and 5 bases, there was a span of 14 bases. From germline, CDR1 is DFQATT and CDR2 SNEGSKA (reference sequence). Molecular barcoding with unique molecular identifiers was used for the TCRbeta library. Each CDR3 protein is one row after TCRdb ran MiXCR on the PCR reads. The sample contains approximately 93,000 distinct CDR3 sequences, roughly 8% of which appear only once.

The J gene is TRBJ1-5, the V gene TRBV20-1; D may be TRBD1 (5 bases). This TCR was sampled from a human donor who donated a stem cell graft to a child with congenital amegakaryocytic thrombocytopenia. The source was PBMCs from the stem cell graft donor, collected from the stem cell graft. The CDR3 loop reads CSAGKGTHQPQHF. In DNA, the CDR3 is TGCAGTGCCGGGAAGGGGACCCATCAGCCCCAGCATTTT.